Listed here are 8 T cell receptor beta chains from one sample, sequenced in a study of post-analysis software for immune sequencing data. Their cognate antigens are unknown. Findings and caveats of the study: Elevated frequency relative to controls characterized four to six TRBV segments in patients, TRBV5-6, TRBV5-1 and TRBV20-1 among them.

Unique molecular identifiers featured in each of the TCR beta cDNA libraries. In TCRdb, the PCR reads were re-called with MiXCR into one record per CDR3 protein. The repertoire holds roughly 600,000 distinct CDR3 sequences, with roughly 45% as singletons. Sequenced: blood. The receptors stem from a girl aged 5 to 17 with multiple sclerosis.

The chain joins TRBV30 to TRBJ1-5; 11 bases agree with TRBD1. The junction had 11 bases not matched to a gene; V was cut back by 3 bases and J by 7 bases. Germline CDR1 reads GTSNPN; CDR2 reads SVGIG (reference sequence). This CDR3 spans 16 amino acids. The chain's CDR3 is CAWSVTGTGGGQPQHF. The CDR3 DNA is TGTGCCTGGAGCGTTACCGGGACAGGGGGAGGACAGCCCCAGCATTTT.

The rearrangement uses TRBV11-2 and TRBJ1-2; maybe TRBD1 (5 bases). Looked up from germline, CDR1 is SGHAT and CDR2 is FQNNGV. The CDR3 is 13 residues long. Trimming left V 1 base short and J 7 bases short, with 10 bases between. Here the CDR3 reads CASSLGGRGGYTF. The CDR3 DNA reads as TGTGCCAGCAGCTTAGGGGGGAGGGGTGGCTACACCTTC. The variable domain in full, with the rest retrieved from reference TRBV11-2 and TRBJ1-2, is EAGVAQSPRYKIIEKRQSVAFWCNPISGHATLYWYQQILGQGPKLLIQFQNNGVVDDSQLPKDRFSAERLKGVDSTLKIQPAKLEDSAVYLCASSLGGRGGYTFGSGTRLTVV.

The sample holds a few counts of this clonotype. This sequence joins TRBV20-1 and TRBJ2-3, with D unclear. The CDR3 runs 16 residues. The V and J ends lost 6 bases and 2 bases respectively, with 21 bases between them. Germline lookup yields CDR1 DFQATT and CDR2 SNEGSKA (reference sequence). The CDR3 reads CSAVHVKQSYTDTQYF. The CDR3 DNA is TGCAGTGCCGTACATGTTAAGCAATCCTACACAGATACGCAGTATTTT.

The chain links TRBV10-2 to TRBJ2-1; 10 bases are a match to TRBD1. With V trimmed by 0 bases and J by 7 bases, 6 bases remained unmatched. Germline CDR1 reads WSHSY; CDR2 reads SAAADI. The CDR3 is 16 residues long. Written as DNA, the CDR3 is TGCGCCAGCAGTGAGTCGCGACAGGGGGCGCGGAATGAGCAGTTCTTC. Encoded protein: CASSESRQGARNEQFF.

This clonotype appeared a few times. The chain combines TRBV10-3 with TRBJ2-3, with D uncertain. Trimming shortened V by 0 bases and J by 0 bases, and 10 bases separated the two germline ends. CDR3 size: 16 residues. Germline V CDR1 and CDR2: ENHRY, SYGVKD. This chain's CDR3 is CAISESGSRSTDTQYF. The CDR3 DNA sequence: TGTGCCATCAGTGAGTCGGGAAGTCGTAGCACAGATACGCAGTATTTT.

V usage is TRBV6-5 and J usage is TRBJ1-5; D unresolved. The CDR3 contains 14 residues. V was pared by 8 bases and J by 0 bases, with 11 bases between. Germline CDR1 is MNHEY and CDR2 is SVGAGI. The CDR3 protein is CASGETYSNQPQHF. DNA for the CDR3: TGTGCCAGCGGGGAGACTTATAGCAATCAGCCCCAGCATTTT.

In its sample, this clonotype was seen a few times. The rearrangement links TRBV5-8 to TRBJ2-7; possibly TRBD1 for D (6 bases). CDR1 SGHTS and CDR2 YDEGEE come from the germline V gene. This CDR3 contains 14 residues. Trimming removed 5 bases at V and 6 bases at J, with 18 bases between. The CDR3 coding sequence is TGTGCCAGCAGTAGAACAGGGAATCTCGGCGAGCAGTACTTC. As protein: CASSRTGNLGEQYF.

DNA for the CDR3: TGTGCCAGCAGCAACGGACGCCAATCCTACGAGCAGTACTTC. Its protein is CASSNGRQSYEQYF. The rearrangement joins TRBV11-2 to TRBJ2-7, with D uncertain. The germline V gene has CDR1 SGHAT and CDR2 FQNNGV. This CDR3 is built from 14 residues. Trimming took 5 bases from V and 1 from J, leaving 12 bases between them.